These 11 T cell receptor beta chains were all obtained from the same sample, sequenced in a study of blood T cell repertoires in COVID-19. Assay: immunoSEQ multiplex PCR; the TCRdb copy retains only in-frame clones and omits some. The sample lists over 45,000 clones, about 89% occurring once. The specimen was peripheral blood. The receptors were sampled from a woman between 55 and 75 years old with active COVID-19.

The DNA of the CDR3 is TGCAGTGCTAGGGACAGACGAACCCAGTACTTC. Translating it yields CSARDRRTQYF. The chain has TRBV20-1 and TRBJ2-5; weak D call: TRBD1 (6 bases). Trimming removed 3 bases at V and 8 bases at J, with 10 bases between. The CDR3 runs to 11 residues. Per germline, CDR1 DFQATT and CDR2 SNEGSKA (reference sequence).

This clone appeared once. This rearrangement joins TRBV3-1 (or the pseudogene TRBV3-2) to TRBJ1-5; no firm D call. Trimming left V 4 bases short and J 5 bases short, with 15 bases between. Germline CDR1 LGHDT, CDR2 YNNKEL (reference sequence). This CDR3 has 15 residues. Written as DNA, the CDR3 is TGTGCCAGCAGCCTCAACAGAGGGCCTCATCAGCCCCAGCATTTT. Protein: CASSLNRGPHQPQHF.

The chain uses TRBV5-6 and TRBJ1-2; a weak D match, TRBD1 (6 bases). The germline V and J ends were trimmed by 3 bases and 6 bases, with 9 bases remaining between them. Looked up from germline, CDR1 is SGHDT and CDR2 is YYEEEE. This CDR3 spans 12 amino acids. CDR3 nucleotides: TGTGCCAGCAGCTGGGCAGGGGATGGCTACACCTTC. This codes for CASSWAGDGYTF.

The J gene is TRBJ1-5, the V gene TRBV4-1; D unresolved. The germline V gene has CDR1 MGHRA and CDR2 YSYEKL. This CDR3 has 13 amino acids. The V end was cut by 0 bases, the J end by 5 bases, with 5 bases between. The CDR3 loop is CASSQESYQPQHF. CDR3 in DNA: TGCGCCAGCAGCCAAGAGTCGTATCAGCCCCAGCATTTT.

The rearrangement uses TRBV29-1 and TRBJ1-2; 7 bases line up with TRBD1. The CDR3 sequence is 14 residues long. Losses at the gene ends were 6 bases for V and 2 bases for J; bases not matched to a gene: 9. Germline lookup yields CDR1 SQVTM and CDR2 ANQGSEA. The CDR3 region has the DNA TGCAGCGTGGCTACAGGGGCGGGGAACTATGGCTACACCTTC. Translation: CSVATGAGNYGYTF. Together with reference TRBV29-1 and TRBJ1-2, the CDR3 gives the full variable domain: SAVISQKPSRDICQRGTSLTIQCQVDSQVTMMFWYRQQPGQSLTLIATANQGSEATYESGFVIDKFPISRPNLTFSTLTVSNMSPEDSSIYLCSVATGAGNYGYTFGSGTRLTVV.

The CDR3 coding sequence is TGTGCCAGCAGCTTAAATGTCGGGGGGGCCTACGAGCAGTACTTC. This codes for CASSLNVGGAYEQYF. The chain carries TRBV7-3 and TRBJ2-7; 8 bases fit TRBD2. Per the germline V gene, CDR1 is SGHTA and CDR2 is FQGTGA. The V gene end was trimmed by 1 base and the J gene end by 2 bases; junction bases not matched to a gene: 4. The CDR3 consists of 15 residues.

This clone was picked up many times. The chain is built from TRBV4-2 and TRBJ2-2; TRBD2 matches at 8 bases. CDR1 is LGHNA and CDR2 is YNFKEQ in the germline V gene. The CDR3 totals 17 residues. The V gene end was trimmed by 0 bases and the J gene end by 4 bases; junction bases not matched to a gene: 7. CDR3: CASSQDWSGGITGELFF. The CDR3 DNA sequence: TGTGCCAGCAGCCAAGATTGGAGCGGGGGTATCACCGGGGAGCTGTTTTTT.

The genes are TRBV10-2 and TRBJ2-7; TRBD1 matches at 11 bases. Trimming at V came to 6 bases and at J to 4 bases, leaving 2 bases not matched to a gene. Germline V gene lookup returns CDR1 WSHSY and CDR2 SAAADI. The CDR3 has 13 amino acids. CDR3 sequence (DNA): TGCGCCAGCAGGGGACAGGGGGGGTACGAGCAGTACTTC. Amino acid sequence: CASRGQGGYEQYF.

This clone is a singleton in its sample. CDR3 DNA: TGTGCCAGCTCACCAGAACAGAACTATGGCTACACCTTC. As protein: CASSPEQNYGYTF. The chain combines TRBV18 with TRBJ1-2; D gene unclear. Germline V gene lookup returns CDR1 KGHSH and CDR2 LQKENI. V was clipped by 2 bases and J by 2 bases, with 6 bases between them. CDR3 size: 13 residues.

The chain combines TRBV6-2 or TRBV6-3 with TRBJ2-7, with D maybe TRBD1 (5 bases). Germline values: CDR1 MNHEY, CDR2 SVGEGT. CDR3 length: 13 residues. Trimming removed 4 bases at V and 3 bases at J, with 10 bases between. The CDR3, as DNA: TGTGCCAGCAGTTCCACAGGTATCTACGAGCAGTACTTC. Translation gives CASSSTGIYEQYF.

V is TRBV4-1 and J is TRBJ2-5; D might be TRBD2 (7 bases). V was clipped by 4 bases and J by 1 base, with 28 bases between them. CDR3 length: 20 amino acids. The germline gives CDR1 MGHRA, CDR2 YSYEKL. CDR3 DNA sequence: TGCGCCAGCAGCCCGGAATTTGGGGGGGGGCACCACACCTCCCAAGAGACCCAGTACTTC. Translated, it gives CASSPEFGGGHHTSQETQYF.